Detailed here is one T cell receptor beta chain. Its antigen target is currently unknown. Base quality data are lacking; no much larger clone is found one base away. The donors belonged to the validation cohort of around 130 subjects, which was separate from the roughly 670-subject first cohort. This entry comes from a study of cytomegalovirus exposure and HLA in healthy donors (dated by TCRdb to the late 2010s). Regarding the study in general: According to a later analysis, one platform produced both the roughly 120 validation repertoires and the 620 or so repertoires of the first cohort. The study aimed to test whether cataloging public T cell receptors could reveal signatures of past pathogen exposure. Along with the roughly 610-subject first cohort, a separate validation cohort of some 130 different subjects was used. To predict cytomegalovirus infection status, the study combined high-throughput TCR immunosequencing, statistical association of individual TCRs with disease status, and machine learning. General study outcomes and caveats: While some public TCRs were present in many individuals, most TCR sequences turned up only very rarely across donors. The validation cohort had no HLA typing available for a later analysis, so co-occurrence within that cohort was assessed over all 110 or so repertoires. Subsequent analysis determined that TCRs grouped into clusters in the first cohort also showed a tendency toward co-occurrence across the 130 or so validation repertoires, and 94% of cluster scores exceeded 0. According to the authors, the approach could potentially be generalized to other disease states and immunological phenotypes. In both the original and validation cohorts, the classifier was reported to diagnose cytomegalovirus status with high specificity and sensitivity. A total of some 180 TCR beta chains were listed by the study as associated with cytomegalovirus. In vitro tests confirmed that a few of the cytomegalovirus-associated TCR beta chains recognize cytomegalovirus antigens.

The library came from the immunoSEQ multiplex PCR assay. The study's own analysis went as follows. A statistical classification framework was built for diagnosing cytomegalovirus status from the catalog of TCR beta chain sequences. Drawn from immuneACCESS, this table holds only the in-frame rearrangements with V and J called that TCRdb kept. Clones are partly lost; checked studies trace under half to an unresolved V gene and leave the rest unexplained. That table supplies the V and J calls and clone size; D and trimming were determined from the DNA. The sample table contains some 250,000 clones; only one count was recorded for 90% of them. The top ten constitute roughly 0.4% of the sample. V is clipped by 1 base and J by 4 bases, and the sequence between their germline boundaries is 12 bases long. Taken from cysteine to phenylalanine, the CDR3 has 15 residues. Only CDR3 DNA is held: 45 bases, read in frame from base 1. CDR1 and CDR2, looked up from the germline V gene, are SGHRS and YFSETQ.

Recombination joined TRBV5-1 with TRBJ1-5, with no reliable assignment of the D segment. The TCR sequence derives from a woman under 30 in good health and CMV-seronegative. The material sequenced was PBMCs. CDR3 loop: CASSLSHGSNQPQHF. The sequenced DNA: TGCGCCAGCAGCTTGAGTCACGGTTCAAATCAGCCCCAGCATTTT.